The clone carrying this T cell receptor (beta chain) was detected only a few times. Its cognate antigen is unknown. Time point of the sample: week 23, last vaccination. With topical imiquimod, each dose of the vaccine consisted of 300 ug of mutant IDH1 20-mer peptide. This sample was included in a study of a mutant IDH1 vaccine in newly diagnosed glioma. Across the study: The start of vaccination came 4-6 weeks after radiotherapy alone, or with temozolomide cycles.

V was pared by 3 bases and J by 2 bases, with 3 bases of the junction left unmatched. This CDR3 has 15 residues. Per the germline V gene, CDR1 is MNHEY and CDR2 is SVGAGI. This table comes from immunoSEQ multiplex PCR, and its TCRdb copy is limited to in-frame clones, with some not included. The sample records over 50,000 clones, roughly 84% being singletons. This receptor was taken from a man aged 18 to 29 with glioma. The rearrangement links TRBV6-5 to TRBJ2-3; 9 nucleotides match TRBD2. The sample consisted of PBMCs, taken from a glioma patient whose treatment included an IDH1 peptide vaccine. CDR3: CASSYLAGFTDTQYF. CDR3 nucleotides: TGTGCCAGCAGTTATCTAGCGGGGTTCACAGATACGCAGTATTTT.